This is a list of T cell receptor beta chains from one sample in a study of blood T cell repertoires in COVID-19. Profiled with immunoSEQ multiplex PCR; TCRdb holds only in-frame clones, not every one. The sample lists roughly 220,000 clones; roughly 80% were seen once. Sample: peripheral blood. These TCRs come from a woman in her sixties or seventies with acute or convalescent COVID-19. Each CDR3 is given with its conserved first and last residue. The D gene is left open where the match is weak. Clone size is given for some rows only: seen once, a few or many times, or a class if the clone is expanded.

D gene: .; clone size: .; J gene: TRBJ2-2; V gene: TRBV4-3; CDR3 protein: CASSQSPGSGELFF; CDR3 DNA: TGCGCCAGCAGCCAATCCCCGGGTAGCGGGGAGCTGTTTTTT
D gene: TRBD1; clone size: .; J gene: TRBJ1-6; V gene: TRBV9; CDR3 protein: CASSDPGQGNGSPLHF; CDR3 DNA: TGTGCCAGCAGCGACCCGGGACAGGGGAACGGGTCACCCCTCCACTTT
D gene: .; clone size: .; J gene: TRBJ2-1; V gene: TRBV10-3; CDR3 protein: CAISESGSSYNEQFF; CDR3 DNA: TGTGCCATCAGTGAAAGCGGAAGCTCCTACAATGAGCAGTTCTTC
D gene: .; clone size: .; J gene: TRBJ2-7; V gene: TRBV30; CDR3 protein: CAWSVGYSTREQYF; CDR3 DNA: TGTGCCTGGAGTGTTGGTTACTCGACGCGGGAGCAGTACTTC
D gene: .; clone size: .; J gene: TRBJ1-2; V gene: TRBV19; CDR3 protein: CASSILAGELYGYTF; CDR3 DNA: TGTGCCAGTAGTATCTTGGCAGGGGAGTTGTATGGCTACACCTTC
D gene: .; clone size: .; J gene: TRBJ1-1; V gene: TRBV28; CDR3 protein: CASSLDSLVAEAFF; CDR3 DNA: TGTGCCAGCAGTTTAGACTCCCTTGTGGCTGAAGCTTTCTTT
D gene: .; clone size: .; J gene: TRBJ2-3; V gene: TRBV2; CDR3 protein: CASSEALDRGAQYF; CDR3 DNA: TGTGCCAGCAGTGAAGCGCTAGATCGGGGAGCGCAGTATTTT
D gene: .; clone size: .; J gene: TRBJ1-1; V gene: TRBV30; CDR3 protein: CAWSVRGGIMNTEAFF; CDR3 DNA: TGTGCCTGGAGTGTACGTGGGGGCATCATGAACACTGAAGCTTTCTTT
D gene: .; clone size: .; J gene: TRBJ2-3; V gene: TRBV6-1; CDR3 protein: CASSDRRADTQYF; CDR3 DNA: TGTGCCAGCAGTGACCGGCGGGCAGATACGCAGTATTTT
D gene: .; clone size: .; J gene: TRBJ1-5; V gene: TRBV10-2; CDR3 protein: CASSELGNQPQHF; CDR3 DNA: TGCGCCAGCAGTGAGCTCGGCAATCAGCCCCAGCATTTT
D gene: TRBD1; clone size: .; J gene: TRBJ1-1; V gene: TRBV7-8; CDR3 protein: CASSLAFGQGIILEMNTEAFF; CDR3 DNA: TGTGCCAGCAGCTTAGCTTTCGGACAGGGTATCATACTCGAGATGAACACTGAAGCTTTCTTT
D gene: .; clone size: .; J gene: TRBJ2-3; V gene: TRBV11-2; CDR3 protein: CASSLGPDTQYF; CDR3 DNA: TGTGCCAGCAGCTTAGGGCCAGATACGCAGTATTTT
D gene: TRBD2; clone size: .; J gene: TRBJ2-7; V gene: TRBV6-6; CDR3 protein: CASSSGGGVYEQYF; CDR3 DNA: TGTGCCAGCAGTTCAGGCGGGGGGGTTTACGAGCAGTACTTC
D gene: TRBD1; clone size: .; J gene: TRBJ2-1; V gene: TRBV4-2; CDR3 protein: CASSRDRGSNEQFF; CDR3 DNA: TGTGCCAGCAGCCGGGACAGGGGGTCCAATGAGCAGTTCTTC
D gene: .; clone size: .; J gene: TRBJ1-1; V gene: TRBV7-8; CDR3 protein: CASSLLQGTKNTEAFF; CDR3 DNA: TGTGCCAGCAGCCTTCTACAGGGAACGAAGAACACTGAAGCTTTCTTT
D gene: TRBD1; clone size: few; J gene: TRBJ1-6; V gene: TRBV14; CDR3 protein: CASSQRQGRFNSPLHF; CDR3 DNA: TGTGCCAGCAGCCAGAGACAGGGGAGATTTAATTCACCCCTCCACTTT
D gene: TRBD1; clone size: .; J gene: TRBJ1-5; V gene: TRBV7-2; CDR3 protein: CASSRDREGQPQHF; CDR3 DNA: TGTGCCAGCAGTCGGGACAGGGAAGGCCAGCCCCAGCATTTT
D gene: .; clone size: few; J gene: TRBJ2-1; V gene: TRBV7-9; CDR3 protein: CASSLGGDEQFF; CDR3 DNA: TGTGCCAGCAGCTTAGGGGGGGATGAGCAGTTCTTC
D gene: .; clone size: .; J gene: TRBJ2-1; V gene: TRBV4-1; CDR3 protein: CASSQTPWKDRQFF; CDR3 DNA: TGCGCCAGCAGCCAGACTCCTTGGAAGGATAGGCAGTTCTTC
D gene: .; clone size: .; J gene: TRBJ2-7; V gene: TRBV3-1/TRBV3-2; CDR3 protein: CASSQVLRSEQYF; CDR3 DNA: TGTGCCAGCAGCCAAGTTTTGCGTAGCGAGCAGTACTTC
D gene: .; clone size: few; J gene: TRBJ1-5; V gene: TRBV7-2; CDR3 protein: CASSVSSNQPQHF; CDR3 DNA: TGTGCCAGCAGCGTATCTAGCAATCAGCCCCAGCATTTT
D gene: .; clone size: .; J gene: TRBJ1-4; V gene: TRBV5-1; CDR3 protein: CASSPGTLTTNEKLFF; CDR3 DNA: TGCGCCAGCAGCCCCGGGACACTGACAACTAATGAAAAACTGTTTTTT
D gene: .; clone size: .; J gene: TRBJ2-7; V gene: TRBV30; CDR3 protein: CAWSPSKYEQYF; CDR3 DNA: TGTGCCTGGAGCCCCTCTAAATACGAGCAGTACTTC
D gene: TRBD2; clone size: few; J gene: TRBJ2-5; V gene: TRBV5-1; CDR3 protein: CASRLRGGGEETQYF; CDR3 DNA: TGCGCCAGCCGCCTTCGGGGGGGCGGCGAAGAGACCCAGTACTTC
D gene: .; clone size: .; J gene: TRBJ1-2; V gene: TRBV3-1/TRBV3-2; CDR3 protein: CASSQAGSEGVGYTF; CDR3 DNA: TGTGCCAGCAGCCAAGCGGGTTCAGAGGGGGTTGGCTACACCTTC
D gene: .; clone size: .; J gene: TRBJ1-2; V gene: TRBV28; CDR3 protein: CASSFNSRTLNYGYTF; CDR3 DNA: TGTGCCAGCAGTTTTAACAGCCGAACCCTTAACTATGGCTACACCTTC
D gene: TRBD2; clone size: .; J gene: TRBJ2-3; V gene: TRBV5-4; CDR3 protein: CASSFGTSGADTQYF; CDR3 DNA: TGTGCCAGCAGCTTTGGGACTAGCGGGGCAGATACGCAGTATTTT
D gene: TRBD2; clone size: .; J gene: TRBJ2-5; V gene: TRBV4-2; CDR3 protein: CASSRQMASGGAKETQYF; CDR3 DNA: TGTGCCAGCAGCCGCCAAATGGCTAGCGGGGGGGCGAAAGAGACCCAGTACTTC
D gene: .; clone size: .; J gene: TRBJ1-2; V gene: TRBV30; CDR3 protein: CAWSVLTGNGGYTF; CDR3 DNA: TGTGCCTGGAGTGTACTCACGGGGAATGGTGGCTACACCTTC
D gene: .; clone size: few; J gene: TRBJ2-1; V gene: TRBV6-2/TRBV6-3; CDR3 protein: CASSYGPGSSYNEQFF; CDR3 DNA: TGTGCCAGCAGTTACGGGCCGGGAAGCTCCTACAATGAGCAGTTCTTC
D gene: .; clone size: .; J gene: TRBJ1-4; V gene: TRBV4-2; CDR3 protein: CASSQARGEPEKLFF; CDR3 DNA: TGTGCCAGCAGCCAAGCCCGCGGAGAACCTGAAAAACTGTTTTTT
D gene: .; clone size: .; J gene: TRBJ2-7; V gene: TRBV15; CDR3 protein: CATRAGAASHEQYF; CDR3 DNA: TGTGCCACCAGGGCGGGGGCGGCTTCCCACGAGCAGTACTTC
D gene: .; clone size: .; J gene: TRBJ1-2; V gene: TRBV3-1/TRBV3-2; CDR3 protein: CASSQLNYGYTF; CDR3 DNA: TGTGCCAGCAGCCAACTGAACTATGGCTACACCTTC
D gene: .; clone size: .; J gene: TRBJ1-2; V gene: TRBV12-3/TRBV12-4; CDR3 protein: CASSPTRYYGYTF; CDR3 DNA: TGTGCCAGCAGTCCGACACGGTACTATGGCTACACCTTC
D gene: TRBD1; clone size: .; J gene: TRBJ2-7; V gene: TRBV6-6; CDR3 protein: CASSATGTEQYF; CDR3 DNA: TGTGCCAGCAGTGCGACAGGGACCGAGCAGTACTTC
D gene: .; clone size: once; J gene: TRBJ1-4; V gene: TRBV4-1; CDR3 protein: CASSQDFGGQGFATNEKLFF; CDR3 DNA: TGCGCCAGCAGCCAAGATTTTGGCGGACAAGGCTTTGCAACTAATGAAAAACTGTTTTTT
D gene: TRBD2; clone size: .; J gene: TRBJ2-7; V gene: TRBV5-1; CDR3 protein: CASSPNGRLAGSYEQYF; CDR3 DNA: TGCGCCAGCAGCCCGAATGGGCGACTAGCGGGGTCCTACGAGCAGTACTTC
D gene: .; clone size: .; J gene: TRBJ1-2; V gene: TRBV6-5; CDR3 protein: CASRPGTPNGYTF; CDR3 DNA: TGTGCCAGCAGGCCCGGGACACCGAACGGCTACACCTTC